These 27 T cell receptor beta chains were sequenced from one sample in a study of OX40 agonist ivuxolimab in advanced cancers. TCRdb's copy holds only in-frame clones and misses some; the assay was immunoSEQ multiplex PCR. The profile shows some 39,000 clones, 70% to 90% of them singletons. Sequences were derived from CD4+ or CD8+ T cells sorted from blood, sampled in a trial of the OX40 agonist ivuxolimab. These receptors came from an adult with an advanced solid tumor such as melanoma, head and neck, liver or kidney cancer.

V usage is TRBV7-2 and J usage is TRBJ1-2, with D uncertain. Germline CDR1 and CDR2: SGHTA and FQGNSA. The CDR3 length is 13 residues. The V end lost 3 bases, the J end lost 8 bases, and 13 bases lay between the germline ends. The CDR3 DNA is TGTGCCAGCAGCTTGATGTGGGGAGGCGGCTACACCTTC. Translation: CASSLMWGGGYTF.

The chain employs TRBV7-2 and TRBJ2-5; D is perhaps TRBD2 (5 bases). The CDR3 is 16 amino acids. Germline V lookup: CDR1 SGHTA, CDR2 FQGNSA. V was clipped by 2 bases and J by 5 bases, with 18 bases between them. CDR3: CASSLRIVGSGETQYF. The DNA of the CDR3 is TGTGCCAGCAGCTTAAGGATAGTGGGAAGCGGTGAGACCCAGTACTTC.

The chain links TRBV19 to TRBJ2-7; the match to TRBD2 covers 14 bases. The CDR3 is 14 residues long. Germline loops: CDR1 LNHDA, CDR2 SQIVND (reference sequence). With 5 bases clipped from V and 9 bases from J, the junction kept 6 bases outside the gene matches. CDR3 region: CASSLGTSGSRQYF. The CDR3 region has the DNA TGTGCCAGTAGTCTCGGGACTAGCGGGAGTAGGCAGTACTTC. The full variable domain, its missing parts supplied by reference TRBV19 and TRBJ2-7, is DGGITQSPKYLFRKEGQNVTLSCEQNLNHDAMYWYRQDPGQGLRLIYYSQIVNDFQKGDIAEGYSVSREKKESFPLTVTSAQKNPTAFYLCASSLGTSGSRQYFGPGTRLTVT.

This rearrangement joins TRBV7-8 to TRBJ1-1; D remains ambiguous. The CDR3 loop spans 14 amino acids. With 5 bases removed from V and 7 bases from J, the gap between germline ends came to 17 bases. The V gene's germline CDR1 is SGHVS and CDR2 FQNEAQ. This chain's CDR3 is CASSPLAVHGEAFF. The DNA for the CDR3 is TGTGCCAGCAGCCCCTTAGCGGTCCACGGTGAAGCTTTCTTT.

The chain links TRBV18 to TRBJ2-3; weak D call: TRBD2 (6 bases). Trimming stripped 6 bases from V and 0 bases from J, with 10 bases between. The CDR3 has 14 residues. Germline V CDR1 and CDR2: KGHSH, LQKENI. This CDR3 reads CASSSGTSTDTQYF. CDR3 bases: TGTGCCAGCTCGTCCGGGACTAGCACAGATACGCAGTATTTT.

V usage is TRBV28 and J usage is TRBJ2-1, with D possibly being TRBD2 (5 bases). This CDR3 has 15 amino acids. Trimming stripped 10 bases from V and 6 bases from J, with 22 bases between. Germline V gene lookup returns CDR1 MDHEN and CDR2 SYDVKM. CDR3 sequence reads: CATRFPSGNVNEQFF. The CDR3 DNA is TGTGCCACCCGTTTCCCCAGCGGAAATGTCAATGAGCAGTTCTTC.

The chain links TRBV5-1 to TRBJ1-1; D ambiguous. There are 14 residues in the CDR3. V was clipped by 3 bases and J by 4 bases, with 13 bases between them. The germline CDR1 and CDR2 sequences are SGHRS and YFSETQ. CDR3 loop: CASSYGGGVTEAFF. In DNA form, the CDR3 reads TGCGCCAGCAGCTACGGCGGCGGCGTCACTGAAGCTTTCTTT.

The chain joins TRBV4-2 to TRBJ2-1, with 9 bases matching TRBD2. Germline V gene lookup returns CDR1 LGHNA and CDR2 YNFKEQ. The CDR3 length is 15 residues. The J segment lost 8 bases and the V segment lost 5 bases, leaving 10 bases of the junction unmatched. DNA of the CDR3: TGTGCCAGCAGCACGACGGCGGGAGGGCTCGATGAGCAGTTCTTC. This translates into CASSTTAGGLDEQFF.

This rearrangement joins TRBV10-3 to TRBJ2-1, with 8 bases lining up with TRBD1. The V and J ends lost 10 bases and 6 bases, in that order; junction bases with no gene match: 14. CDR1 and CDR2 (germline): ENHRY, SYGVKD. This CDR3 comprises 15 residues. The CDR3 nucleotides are TGTGCCAGCGGACAGGGAATGAGGGGGGCCAATGAGCAGTTCTTC. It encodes CASGQGMRGANEQFF.

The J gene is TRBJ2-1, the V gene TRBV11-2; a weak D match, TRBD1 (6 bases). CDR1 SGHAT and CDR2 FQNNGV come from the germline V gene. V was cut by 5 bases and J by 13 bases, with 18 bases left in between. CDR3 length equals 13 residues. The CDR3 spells CASSRITGSPQFF. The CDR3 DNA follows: TGTGCCAGCAGCCGAATTACAGGGAGTCCCCAGTTCTTC.

CDR3 DNA: TGTGCCAGCAGCCCGGGGTATAGCAATCAGCCCCAGCATTTT. Translation: CASSPGYSNQPQHF. V and J are TRBV5-6 and TRBJ1-5; D unclear. The CDR3 is 14 residues long. The germline gives CDR1 SGHDT, CDR2 YYEEEE. Trimming stripped 4 bases from V and 0 bases from J, with 8 bases between. The full variable domain, in which reference TRBV5-6 and TRBJ1-5 provide the parts outside the CDR3, is DAGVTQSPTHLIKTRGQQVTLRCSPKSGHDTVSWYQQALGQGPQFIFQYYEEEERQRGNFPDRFSGHQFPNYSSELNVNALLLGDSALYLCASSPGYSNQPQHFGDGTRLSIL.

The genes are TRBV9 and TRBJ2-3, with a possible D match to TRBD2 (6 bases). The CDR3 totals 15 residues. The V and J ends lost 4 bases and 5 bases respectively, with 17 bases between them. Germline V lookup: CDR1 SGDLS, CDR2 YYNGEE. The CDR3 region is CASSPPSGGVDTQYF. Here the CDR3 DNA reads TGTGCCAGCAGCCCCCCCAGCGGAGGGGTAGATACGCAGTATTTT.

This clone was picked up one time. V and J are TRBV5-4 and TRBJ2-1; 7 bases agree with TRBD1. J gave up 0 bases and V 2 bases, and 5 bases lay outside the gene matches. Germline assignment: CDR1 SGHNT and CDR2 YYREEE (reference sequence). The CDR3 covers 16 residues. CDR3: CASSFAGGSSYNEQFF. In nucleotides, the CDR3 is TGTGCCAGCAGCTTCGCAGGGGGAAGCTCCTACAATGAGCAGTTCTTC.

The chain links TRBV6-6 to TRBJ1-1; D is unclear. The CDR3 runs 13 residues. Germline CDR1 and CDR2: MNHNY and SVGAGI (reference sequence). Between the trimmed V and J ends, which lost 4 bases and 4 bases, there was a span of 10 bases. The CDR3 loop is CASSLRHSTEAFF. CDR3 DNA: TGTGCCAGCAGTTTAAGACACTCCACTGAAGCTTTCTTT.

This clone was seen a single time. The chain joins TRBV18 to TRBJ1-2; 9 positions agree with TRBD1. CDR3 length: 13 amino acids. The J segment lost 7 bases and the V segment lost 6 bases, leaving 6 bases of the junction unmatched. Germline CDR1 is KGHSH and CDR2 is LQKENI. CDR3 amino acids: CASSPGTGLGYTF. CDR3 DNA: TGTGCCAGCTCGCCCGGGACAGGGCTTGGCTACACCTTC. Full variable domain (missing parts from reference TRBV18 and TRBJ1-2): NAGVMQNPRHLVRRRGQEARLRCSPMKGHSHVYWYRQLPEEGLKFMVYLQKENIIDESGMPKERFSAEFPKEGPSILRIQQVVRGDSAAYFCASSPGTGLGYTFGSGTRLTVV.

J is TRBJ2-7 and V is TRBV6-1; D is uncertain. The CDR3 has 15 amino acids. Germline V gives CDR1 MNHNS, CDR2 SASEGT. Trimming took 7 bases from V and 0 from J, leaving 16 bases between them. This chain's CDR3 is CASIVGRETSYEQYF. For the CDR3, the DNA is TGTGCCAGCATTGTAGGACGAGAAACCTCCTACGAGCAGTACTTC.

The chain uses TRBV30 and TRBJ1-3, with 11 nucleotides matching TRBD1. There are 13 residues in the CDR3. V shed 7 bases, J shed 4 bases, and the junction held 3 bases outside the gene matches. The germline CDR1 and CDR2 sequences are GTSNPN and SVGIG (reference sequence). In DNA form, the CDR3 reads TGTGCCTCGGACAGGGGGCCGGGAAACACCATATATTTT. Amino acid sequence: CASDRGPGNTIYF. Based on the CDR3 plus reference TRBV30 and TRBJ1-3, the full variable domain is SQTIHQWPATLVQPVGSPLSLECTVEGTSNPNLYWYRQAAGRGLQLLFYSVGIGQISSEVPQNLSASRPQDRQFILSSKKLLLSDSGFYLCASDRGPGNTIYFGEGSWLTVV.

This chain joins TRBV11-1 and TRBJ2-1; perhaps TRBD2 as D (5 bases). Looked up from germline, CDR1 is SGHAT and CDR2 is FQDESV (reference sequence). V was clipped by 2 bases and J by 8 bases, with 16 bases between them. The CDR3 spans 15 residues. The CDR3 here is CASSLRAWESDEQFF. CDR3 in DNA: TGTGCCAGCAGCTTAAGGGCCTGGGAGTCAGATGAGCAGTTCTTC. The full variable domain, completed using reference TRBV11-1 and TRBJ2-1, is EAEVAQSPRYKITEKSQAVAFWCDPISGHATLYWYRQILGQGPELLVQFQDESVVDDSQLPKDRFSAERLKGVDSTLKIQPAELGDSAMYLCASSLRAWESDEQFFGPGTRLTVL.

This CDR3 is CASSHHNEQFF. CDR3 sequence (DNA): TGTGCCAGCAGCCATCACAATGAGCAGTTCTTC. The J gene is TRBJ2-1, the V gene TRBV7-9, with unresolved D. Germline V CDR1 and CDR2: SEHNR, FQNEAQ (reference sequence). V was pared by 5 bases and J by 5 bases, with 4 bases between. The CDR3 totals 11 residues.

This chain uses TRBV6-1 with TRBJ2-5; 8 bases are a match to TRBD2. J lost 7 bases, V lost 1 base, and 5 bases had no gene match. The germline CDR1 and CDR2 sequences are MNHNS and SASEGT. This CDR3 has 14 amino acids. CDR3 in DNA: TGTGCCAGCAGTGAAGAGTGGGCGGGGGGGACCCAGTACTTC. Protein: CASSEEWAGGTQYF.

The CDR3 spells CASRQGAVYEQYF. Written as DNA, the CDR3 is TGTGCCAGCCGGCAGGGGGCGGTTTACGAGCAGTACTTC. V gene TRBV11-2 combines with J gene TRBJ2-7, with TRBD1 matching over 8 bases. This CDR3 is built from 13 residues. V lost 8 bases and J lost 4; bases outside the gene matches: 7. The germline CDR1 and CDR2 sequences are SGHAT and FQNNGV.

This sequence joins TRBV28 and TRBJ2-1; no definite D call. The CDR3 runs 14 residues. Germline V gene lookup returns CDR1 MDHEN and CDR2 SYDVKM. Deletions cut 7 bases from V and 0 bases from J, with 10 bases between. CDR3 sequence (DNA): TGTGCCAGCATTGGGCGCAGCTCCTACAATGAGCAGTTCTTC. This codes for CASIGRSSYNEQFF.

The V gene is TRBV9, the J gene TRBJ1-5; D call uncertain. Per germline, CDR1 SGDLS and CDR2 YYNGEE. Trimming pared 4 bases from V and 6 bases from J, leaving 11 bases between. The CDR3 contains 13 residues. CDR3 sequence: CASSPQPSQPQHF. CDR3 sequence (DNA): TGTGCCAGCAGCCCCCAGCCCAGTCAGCCCCAGCATTTT.

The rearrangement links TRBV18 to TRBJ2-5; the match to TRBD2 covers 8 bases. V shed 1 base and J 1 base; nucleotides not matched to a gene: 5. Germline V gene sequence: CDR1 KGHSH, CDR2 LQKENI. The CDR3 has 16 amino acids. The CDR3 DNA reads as TGTGCCAGCTCACCACTCGCTAGCGGGCGCCAAGAGACCCAGTACTTC. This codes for CASSPLASGRQETQYF.

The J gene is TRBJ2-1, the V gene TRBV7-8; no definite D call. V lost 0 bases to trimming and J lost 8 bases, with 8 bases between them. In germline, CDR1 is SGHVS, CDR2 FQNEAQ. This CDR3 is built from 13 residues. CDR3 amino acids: CASSLALGDEQFF. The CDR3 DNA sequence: TGTGCCAGCAGCTTAGCGCTAGGCGATGAGCAGTTCTTC.

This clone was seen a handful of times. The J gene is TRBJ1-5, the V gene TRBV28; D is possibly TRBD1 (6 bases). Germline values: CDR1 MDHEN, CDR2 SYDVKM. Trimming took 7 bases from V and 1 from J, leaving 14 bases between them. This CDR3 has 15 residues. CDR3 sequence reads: CASTLPGASNQPQHF. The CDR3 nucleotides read TGTGCCAGCACCCTGCCGGGGGCAAGCAATCAGCCCCAGCATTTT.

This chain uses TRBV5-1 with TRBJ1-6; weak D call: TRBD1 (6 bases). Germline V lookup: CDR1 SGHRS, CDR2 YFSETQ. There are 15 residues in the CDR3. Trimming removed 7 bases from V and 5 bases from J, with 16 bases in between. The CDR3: CASRDRWADNSPLHF. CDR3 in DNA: TGCGCCAGCCGAGACAGGTGGGCAGATAATTCACCCCTCCACTTT.